The clone carrying this T cell receptor beta chain came up once. Trimming took off 0 bases at V and 6 bases at J, with 15 bases between the two ends. CDR3 length: 15 amino acids. Germline V gives CDR1 MNHEY, CDR2 SVGAGI. Assay: immunoSEQ multiplex PCR; the TCRdb copy retains only in-frame clones and omits some. The data show about 160,000 clones, with 85% to 90% seen just once and under 13% held by the top ten. Enrolled during active infection, Seattle patients were then followed longitudinally. The data are from a study of blood T cell repertoires in COVID-19. The chain joins TRBV6-5 to TRBJ2-7, with D possibly matching TRBD2 (6 bases). This receptor was taken from a woman in her 70s with COVID-19, enrolled during active disease. Source material: peripheral blood. The CDR3 sequence: CASSYSNPGGSEQYF. The CDR3 region has the DNA TGTGCCAGCAGTTACTCGAACCCAGGAGGGTCCGAGCAGTACTTC.